A selection of T cell receptor beta chains follows, all from one sample in a study of blood T cell repertoires in COVID-19. This table comes from immunoSEQ multiplex PCR, and its TCRdb copy is limited to in-frame clones, with some not included. The table shows hundreds of thousands of clones, with approximately 86% occurring only once. The sequencing input was peripheral blood. Receptor source: a woman aged 80 or over with acute or convalescent COVID-19. Both conserved end residues are part of each CDR3. The order of the fields is D gene, clone size, V gene, CDR3 length, J gene, CDR3 DNA, CDR3 protein. The D gene is left open where the match is weak. Clone size is not always given. Where it is, it says once, few, many or a class for expanded clones.

D: -; size: -; V: TRBV5-1; length: 15; J: TRBJ1-1; DNA: TGCGCCAGCAGCAATAATCCCGGGAGAAACACTGAAGCTTTCTTT; CDR3: CASSNNPGRNTEAFF
D: -; size: -; V: TRBV6-6; length: 14; J: TRBJ1-1; DNA: TGTGCCAGCAGTTACGAGGGGGTGAGCACTGAAGCTTTCTTT; CDR3: CASSYEGVSTEAFF
D: TRBD1; size: -; V: TRBV5-4; length: 14; J: TRBJ1-1; DNA: TGTGCCAGCAGCCTGGACAGGTCGAGCACTGAAGCTTTCTTT; CDR3: CASSLDRSSTEAFF
D: -; size: -; V: TRBV2; length: 14; J: TRBJ1-1; DNA: TGTGCCAGCAGTGGTCCAGGGGTGGGGACTGAAGCTTTCTTT; CDR3: CASSGPGVGTEAFF
D: -; size: -; V: TRBV5-5; length: 14; J: TRBJ1-1; DNA: TGTGCCAGCCGCCGAGGCTACTTGAACACTGAAGCTTTCTTT; CDR3: CASRRGYLNTEAFF
D: -; size: few; V: TRBV18; length: 15; J: TRBJ2-2; DNA: TGTGCCAGCTCACCACTGACTCATGATTCCGGGGAGCTGTTTTTT; CDR3: CASSPLTHDSGELFF
D: TRBD1; size: -; V: TRBV7-3; length: 14; J: TRBJ1-1; DNA: TGTGCCAGCAGCCTTGGAGGGGGCTACACTGAAGCTTTCTTT; CDR3: CASSLGGGYTEAFF
D: TRBD1; size: few; V: TRBV6-1; length: 12; J: TRBJ1-2; DNA: TGTGCCACCGCGGACAGGGGAGGTGGCTACACCTTC; CDR3: CATADRGGGYTF
D: -; size: -; V: TRBV2; length: 14; J: TRBJ2-4; DNA: TGTGCCAGCAGGCCAAGGGGCGGATGGAACATTCAGTACTTC; CDR3: CASRPRGGWNIQYF
D: -; size: -; V: TRBV4-2; length: 16; J: TRBJ1-5; DNA: TGTGCCAGCAGCCAAGGTCCAGAAACCTTCCAGGGGCCCCAGCATTTT; CDR3: CASSQGPETFQGPQHF
D: TRBD1; size: -; V: TRBV5-6; length: 16; J: TRBJ1-4; DNA: TGTGCCAGCAGCTTGGAACTCGGACAGGGGATAAAAAAACTGTTTTTT; CDR3: CASSLELGQGIKKLFF
D: -; size: -; V: TRBV6-6; length: 15; J: TRBJ2-3; DNA: TGTGCCAGCAGTTACTCGCCAGGGGTGGGAGATACGCAGTATTTT; CDR3: CASSYSPGVGDTQYF
D: TRBD1; size: few; V: TRBV6-1; length: 15; J: TRBJ1-5; DNA: TGTGCCAGCAGTGACCTAGGACAGGGTAATCAGCCCCAGCATTTT; CDR3: CASSDLGQGNQPQHF
D: -; size: -; V: TRBV6-1; length: 15; J: TRBJ1-2; DNA: TGTGCCAGCAGTGAAGAATTACAGAGCAACTATGGCTACACCTTC; CDR3: CASSEELQSNYGYTF
D: -; size: -; V: TRBV4-2; length: 16; J: TRBJ1-4; DNA: TGTGCCAGCAGCCAAGAGAGAACCAGAGGGGGTGAAAAACTGTTTTTT; CDR3: CASSQERTRGGEKLFF
D: -; size: few; V: TRBV28; length: 12; J: TRBJ1-2; DNA: TGTGCCAGCAGTTGGCCCCGGGGTGGCTACACCTTC; CDR3: CASSWPRGGYTF
D: TRBD1; size: -; V: TRBV5-6; length: 18; J: TRBJ1-5; DNA: TGTGCCAGCAGCTTGGGATGGACAGGAGATTATAGCAATCAGCCCCAGCATTTT; CDR3: CASSLGWTGDYSNQPQHF
D: TRBD1; size: -; V: TRBV19; length: 12; J: TRBJ2-5; DNA: TGTGCCAGTAGTGGACAGGGTGAGACCCAGTACTTC; CDR3: CASSGQGETQYF
D: TRBD2; size: -; V: TRBV5-6; length: 16; J: TRBJ2-1; DNA: TGTGCCAGCAGCTGGGGACTAGCGGGGGTCTACAATGAGCAGTTCTTC; CDR3: CASSWGLAGVYNEQFF
D: -; size: -; V: TRBV6-4; length: 13; J: TRBJ2-2; DNA: TGTGCCAGCAGTGACGGGGAGGCCGGGGAGCTGTTTTTT; CDR3: CASSDGEAGELFF
D: TRBD1; size: once; V: TRBV6-5; length: 12; J: TRBJ1-2; DNA: TGTGCCAGCAGACCAGGGGGCTCTGGCTACACCTTC; CDR3: CASRPGGSGYTF
D: -; size: -; V: TRBV5-1; length: 15; J: TRBJ1-1; DNA: TGCGCCAGCAGCTCGGGGCTGGGGGGGAACACTGAAGCTTTCTTT; CDR3: CASSSGLGGNTEAFF
D: -; size: -; V: TRBV29-1; length: 13; J: TRBJ1-1; DNA: TGCAGCGTTGTTCAGGGCCTGAACACTGAAGCTTTCTTT; CDR3: CSVVQGLNTEAFF
D: -; size: -; V: TRBV3-1/TRBV3-2; length: 15; J: TRBJ1-5; DNA: TGTGCCAGCAGCTACCGACACGATAGCAATCAGCCCCAGCATTTT; CDR3: CASSYRHDSNQPQHF
D: -; size: -; V: TRBV5-4; length: 14; J: TRBJ1-5; DNA: TGTGCCAGCAGCTTGGGGGGAGGCAATCAGCCCCAGCATTTT; CDR3: CASSLGGGNQPQHF
D: TRBD1; size: -; V: TRBV6-5; length: 14; J: TRBJ2-3; DNA: TGTGCCAGCAGGGGGGACAGGGGGCGTGATACGCAGTATTTT; CDR3: CASRGDRGRDTQYF
D: -; size: -; V: TRBV3-1/TRBV3-2; length: 12; J: TRBJ1-2; DNA: TGTGCCAGCAGCCAAGGTAGGGGTGGCTACACCTTC; CDR3: CASSQGRGGYTF
D: TRBD1; size: -; V: TRBV7-2; length: 15; J: TRBJ1-1; DNA: TGTGCCAGCAGCTACAGGGGGGGTTTGAACACTGAAGCTTTCTTT; CDR3: CASSYRGGLNTEAFF
D: -; size: few; V: TRBV10-3; length: 14; J: TRBJ1-1; DNA: TGTGCCATCAGTGATACAGGGAGGGACACTGAAGCTTTCTTT; CDR3: CAISDTGRDTEAFF
D: -; size: -; V: TRBV11-2; length: 13; J: TRBJ1-1; DNA: TGTGCCAGCAGCTTTCAGGGTGGGGCTGGAGCTTTCTTT; CDR3: CASSFQGGAGAFF
D: TRBD2; size: -; V: TRBV18; length: 14; J: TRBJ2-5; DNA: TGTGCCAGCTCAACGCTCGGGGGGGGAGAGACCCAGTACTTC; CDR3: CASSTLGGGETQYF
D: TRBD1; size: -; V: TRBV28; length: 13; J: TRBJ1-2; DNA: TGTGCCAGCAGTAGACCGGGACAGGGGGCCCTCACCTTC; CDR3: CASSRPGQGALTF
D: TRBD1; size: -; V: TRBV6-1; length: 16; J: TRBJ2-1; DNA: TGTGCCAGCAGTGAAGCGATTGGACAGGGAGTGAATGAGCAGTTCTTC; CDR3: CASSEAIGQGVNEQFF
D: TRBD1; size: many; V: TRBV9; length: 14; J: TRBJ1-2; DNA: TGTGCCAGCAGCGTAGGGACAGGGCGGGGTGGCTACACCTTC; CDR3: CASSVGTGRGGYTF
D: -; size: -; V: TRBV4-3; length: 15; J: TRBJ2-1; DNA: TGCGCCAGCAGCCAAGACATGCGGTCATACAATGAGCAGTTCTTC; CDR3: CASSQDMRSYNEQFF
D: -; size: -; V: TRBV7-6; length: 14; J: TRBJ1-5; DNA: TGTGCCAGCAGCCCCAGGGATAGCAATCAGCCCCAGCATTTT; CDR3: CASSPRDSNQPQHF
D: -; size: once; V: TRBV11-2; length: 14; J: TRBJ1-5; DNA: TGTGCCAGCAGTTCTGGAGGGCCGAATCAGCCCCAGCATTTT; CDR3: CASSSGGPNQPQHF